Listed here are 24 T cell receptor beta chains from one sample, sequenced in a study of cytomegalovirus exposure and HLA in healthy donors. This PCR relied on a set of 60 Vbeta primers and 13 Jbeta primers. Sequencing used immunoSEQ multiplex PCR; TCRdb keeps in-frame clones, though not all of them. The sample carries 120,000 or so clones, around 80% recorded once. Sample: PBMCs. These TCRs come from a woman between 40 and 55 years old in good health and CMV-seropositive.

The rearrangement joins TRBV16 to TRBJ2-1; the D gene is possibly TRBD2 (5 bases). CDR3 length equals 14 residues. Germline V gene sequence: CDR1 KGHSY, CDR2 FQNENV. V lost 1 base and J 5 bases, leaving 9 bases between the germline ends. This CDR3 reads CASSQYPGNNEQFF. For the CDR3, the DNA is TGTGCCAGCAGCCAATATCCGGGGAACAATGAGCAGTTCTTC. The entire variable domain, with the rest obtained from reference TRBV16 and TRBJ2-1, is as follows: GEEVAQTPKHLVRGEGQKAKLYCAPIKGHSYVFWYQQVLKNEFKFLISFQNENVFDETGMPKERFSAKCLPNSPCSLEIQATKLEDSAVYFCASSQYPGNNEQFFGPGTRLTVL.

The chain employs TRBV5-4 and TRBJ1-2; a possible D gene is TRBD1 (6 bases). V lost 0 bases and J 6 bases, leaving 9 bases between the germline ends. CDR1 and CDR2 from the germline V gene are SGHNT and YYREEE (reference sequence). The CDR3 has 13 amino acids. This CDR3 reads CASSLVNRDGYTF. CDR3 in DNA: TGTGCCAGCAGCTTGGTAAACAGGGATGGCTACACCTTC.

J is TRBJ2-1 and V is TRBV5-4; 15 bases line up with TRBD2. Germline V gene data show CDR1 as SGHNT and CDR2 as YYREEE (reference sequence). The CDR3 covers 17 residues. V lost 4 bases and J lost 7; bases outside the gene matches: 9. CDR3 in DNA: TGTGCCAGCAGCCGGACTAGCGGGGGGGCCGATGAAAATGAGCAGTTCTTC. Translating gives CASSRTSGGADENEQFF.

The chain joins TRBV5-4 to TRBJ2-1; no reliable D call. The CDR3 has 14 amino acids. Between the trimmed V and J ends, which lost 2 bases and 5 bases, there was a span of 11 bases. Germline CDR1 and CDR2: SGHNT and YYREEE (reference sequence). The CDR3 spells CASSFSARNNEQFF. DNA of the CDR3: TGTGCCAGCAGCTTCTCGGCTAGAAACAATGAGCAGTTCTTC.

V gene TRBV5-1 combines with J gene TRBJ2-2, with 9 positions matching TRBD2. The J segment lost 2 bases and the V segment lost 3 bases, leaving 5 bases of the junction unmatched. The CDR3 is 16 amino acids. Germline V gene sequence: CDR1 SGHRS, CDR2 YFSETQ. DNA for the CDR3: TGCGCCAGCAGCTCCAGACTAGCGGTAAACACCGGGGAGCTGTTTTTT. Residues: CASSSRLAVNTGELFF.

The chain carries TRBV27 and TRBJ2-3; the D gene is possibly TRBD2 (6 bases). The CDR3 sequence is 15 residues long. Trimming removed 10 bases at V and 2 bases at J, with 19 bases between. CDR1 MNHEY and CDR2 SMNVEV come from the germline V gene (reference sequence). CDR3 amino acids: CATRTLGGDTDTQYF. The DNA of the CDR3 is TGTGCCACCCGAACCCTCGGCGGGGACACAGATACGCAGTATTTT.

CDR3 in amino acids: CASSVGQGAGEQYF. The CDR3, as DNA: TGTGCCAGCAGTGTGGGACAGGGGGCCGGCGAGCAGTACTTC. V usage is TRBV6-5 and J usage is TRBJ2-7; 12 bases map to TRBD1. The CDR3 contains 14 residues. Germline trimming cut 5 bases from V and 6 bases from J; bases unmatched to any gene: 5. Germline V gene sequence: CDR1 MNHEY, CDR2 SVGAGI.

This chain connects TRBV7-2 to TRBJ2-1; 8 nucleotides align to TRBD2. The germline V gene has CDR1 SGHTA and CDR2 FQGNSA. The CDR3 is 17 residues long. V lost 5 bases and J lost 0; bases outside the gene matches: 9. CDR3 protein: CASSPLLGGASYNEQFF. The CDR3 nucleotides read TGTGCCAGCAGCCCCCTACTCGGGGGGGCCTCCTACAATGAGCAGTTCTTC.

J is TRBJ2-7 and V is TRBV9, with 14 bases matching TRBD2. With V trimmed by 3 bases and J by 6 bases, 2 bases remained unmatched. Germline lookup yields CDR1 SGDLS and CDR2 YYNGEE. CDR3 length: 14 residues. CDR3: CASSAGLAGGEQYF. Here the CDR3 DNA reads TGTGCCAGCAGCGCCGGACTAGCGGGAGGCGAGCAGTACTTC.

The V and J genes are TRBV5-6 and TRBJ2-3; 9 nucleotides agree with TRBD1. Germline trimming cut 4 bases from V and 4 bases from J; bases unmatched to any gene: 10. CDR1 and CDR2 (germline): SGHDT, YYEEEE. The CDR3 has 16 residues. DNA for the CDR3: TGTGCCAGCAGCGACCGGGACAGGGTGTTTGCAGATACGCAGTATTTT. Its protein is CASSDRDRVFADTQYF. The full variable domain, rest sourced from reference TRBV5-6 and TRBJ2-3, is DAGVTQSPTHLIKTRGQQVTLRCSPKSGHDTVSWYQQALGQGPQFIFQYYEEEERQRGNFPDRFSGHQFPNYSSELNVNALLLGDSALYLCASSDRDRVFADTQYFGPGTRLTVL.

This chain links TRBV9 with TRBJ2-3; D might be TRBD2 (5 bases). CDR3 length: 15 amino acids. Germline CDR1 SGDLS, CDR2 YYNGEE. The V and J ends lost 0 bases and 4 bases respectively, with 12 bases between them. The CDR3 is CASSVESGSPDTQYF. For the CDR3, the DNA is TGTGCCAGCAGCGTAGAATCGGGATCCCCAGATACGCAGTATTTT.

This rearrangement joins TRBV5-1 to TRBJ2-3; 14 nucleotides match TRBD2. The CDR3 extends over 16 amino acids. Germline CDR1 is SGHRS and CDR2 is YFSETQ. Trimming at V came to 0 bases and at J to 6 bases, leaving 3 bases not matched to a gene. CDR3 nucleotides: TGCGCCAGCAGCTTGGCGACTAGCGGGGGGGCGGATACGCAGTATTTT. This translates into CASSLATSGGADTQYF.

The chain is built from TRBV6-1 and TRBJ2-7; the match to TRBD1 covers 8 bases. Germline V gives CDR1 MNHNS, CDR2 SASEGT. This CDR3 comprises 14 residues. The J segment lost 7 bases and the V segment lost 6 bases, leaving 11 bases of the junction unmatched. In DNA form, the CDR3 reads TGTGCCAGCAGGGCGGGCCAGGGGGCGGGTGAGCAGTACTTC. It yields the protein CASRAGQGAGEQYF.

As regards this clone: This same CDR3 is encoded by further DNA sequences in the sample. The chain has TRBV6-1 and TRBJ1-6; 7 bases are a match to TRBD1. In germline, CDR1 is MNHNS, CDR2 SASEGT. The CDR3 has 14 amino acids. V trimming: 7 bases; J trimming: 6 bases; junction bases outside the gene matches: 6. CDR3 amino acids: CASNPDRRNSPLHF. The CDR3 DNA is TGTGCCAGCAATCCGGACAGGCGTAATTCACCCCTCCACTTT.

The CDR3 protein is CASRLAERDTQYF. CDR3 DNA: TGTGCCAGCAGACTAGCGGAGCGAGATACGCAGTATTTT. The chain has TRBV2 and TRBJ2-3; TRBD2 agrees at 8 bases. Germline V CDR1 and CDR2: SNHLY, FYNNEI. The CDR3 extends over 13 amino acids. J was trimmed by 5 bases and V by 6 bases; bases with no gene match: 4.

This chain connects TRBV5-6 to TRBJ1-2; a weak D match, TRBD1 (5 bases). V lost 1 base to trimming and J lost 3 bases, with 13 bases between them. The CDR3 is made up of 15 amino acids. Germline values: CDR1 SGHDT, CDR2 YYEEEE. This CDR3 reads CASSLLPGRDYGYTF. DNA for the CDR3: TGTGCCAGCAGCTTGCTTCCAGGGAGGGACTATGGCTACACCTTC.

DNA of the CDR3: TGCGCCAGCAGTGAGTCGAGACTCAAGACGGACTCTTCCTACGAGCAGTACTTC. This translates into CASSESRLKTDSSYEQYF. The V gene is TRBV10-2, the J gene TRBJ2-7; D may be TRBD2 (5 bases). The CDR3 length is 18 residues. V lost 0 bases and J lost 1, with 19 bases in between. The germline V gene encodes CDR1 WSHSY and CDR2 SAAADI.

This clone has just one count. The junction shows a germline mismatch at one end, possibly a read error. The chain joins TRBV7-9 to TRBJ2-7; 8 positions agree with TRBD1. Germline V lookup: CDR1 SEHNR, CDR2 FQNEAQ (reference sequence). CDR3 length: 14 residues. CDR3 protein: CPSSHRDRPYEQYF. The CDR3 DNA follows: TGTCCCAGCAGCCATAGGGACAGGCCCTACGAGCAGTACTTC.

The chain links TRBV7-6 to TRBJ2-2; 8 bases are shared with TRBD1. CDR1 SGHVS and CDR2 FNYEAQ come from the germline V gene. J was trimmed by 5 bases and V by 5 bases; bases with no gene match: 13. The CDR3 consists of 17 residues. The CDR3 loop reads CASSRDRSVFRTGELFF. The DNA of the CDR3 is TGTGCCAGCAGCCGGGACAGGAGCGTTTTCCGAACCGGGGAGCTGTTTTTT.

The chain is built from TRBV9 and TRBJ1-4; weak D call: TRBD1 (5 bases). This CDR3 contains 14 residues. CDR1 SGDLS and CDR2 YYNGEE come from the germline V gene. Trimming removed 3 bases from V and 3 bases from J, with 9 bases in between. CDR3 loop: CASSAGGANEKLFF. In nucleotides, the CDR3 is TGTGCCAGCAGCGCGGGGGGGGCTAATGAAAAACTGTTTTTT.

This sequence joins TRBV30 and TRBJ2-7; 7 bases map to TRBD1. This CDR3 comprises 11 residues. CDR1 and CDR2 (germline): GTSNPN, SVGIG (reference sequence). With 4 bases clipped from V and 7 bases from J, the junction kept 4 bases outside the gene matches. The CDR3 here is CAWTNRGEQYF. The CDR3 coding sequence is TGTGCCTGGACTAACAGGGGTGAGCAGTACTTC.

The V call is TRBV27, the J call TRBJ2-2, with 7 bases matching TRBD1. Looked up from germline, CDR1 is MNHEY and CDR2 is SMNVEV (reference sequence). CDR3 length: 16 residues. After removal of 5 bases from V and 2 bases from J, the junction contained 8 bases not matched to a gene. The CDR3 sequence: CASSLSTGVNTGELFF. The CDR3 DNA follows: TGTGCCAGCAGTCTTAGCACAGGGGTCAACACCGGGGAGCTGTTTTTT.

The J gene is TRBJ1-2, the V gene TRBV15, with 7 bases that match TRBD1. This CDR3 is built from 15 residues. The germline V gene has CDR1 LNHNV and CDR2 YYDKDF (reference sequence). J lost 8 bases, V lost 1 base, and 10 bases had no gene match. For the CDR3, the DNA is TGTGCCACCAGCAGAGGAGGGGCAGGGGGAGACGGCTACACCTTC. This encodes CATSRGGAGGDGYTF.

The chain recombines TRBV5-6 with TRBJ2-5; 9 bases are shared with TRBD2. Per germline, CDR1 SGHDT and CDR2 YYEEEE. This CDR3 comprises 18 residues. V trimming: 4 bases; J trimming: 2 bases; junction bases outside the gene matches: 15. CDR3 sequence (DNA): TGTGCCAGCAGCCCCCTCCTGGGTAGCGGGAGATCTCAAGAGACCCAGTACTTC. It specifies CASSPLLGSGRSQETQYF.